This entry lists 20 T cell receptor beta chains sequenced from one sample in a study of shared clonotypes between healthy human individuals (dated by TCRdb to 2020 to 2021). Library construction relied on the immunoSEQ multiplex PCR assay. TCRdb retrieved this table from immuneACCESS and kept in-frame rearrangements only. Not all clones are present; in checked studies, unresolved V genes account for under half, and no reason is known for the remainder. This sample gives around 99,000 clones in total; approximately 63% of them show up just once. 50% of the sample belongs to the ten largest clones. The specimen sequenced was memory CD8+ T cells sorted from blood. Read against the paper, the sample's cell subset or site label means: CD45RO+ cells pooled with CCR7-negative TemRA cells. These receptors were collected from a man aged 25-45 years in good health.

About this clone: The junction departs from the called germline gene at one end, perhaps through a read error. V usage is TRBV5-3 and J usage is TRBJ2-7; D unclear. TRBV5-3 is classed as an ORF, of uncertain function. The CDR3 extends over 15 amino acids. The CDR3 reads CASSLTQPSSYEQYF. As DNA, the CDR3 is TGTGCCAGCAGCTTGACTCAACCGAGCTCCTACGAGCAGTACTTC.

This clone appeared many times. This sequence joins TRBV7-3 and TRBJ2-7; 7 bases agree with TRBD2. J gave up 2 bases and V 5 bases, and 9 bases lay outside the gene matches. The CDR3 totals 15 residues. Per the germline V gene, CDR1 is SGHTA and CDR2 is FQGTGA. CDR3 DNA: TGTGCCAGCAGCCCATTGGGGGGAGGGACCTACGAGCAGTACTTC. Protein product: CASSPLGGGTYEQYF.

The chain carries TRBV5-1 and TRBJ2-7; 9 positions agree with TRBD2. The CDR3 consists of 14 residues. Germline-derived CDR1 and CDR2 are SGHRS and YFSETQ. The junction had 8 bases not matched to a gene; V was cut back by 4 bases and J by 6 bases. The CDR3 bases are TGCGCCAGCAGCCAATCTAGCGGGACTCTCGAGCAGTACTTC. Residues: CASSQSSGTLEQYF.

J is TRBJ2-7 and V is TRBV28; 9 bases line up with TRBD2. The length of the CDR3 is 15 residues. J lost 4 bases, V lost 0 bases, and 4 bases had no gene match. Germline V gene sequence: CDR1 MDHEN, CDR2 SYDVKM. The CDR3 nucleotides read TGTGCCAGCAGTTTATGGCGGGAGGGCCGGTACGAGCAGTACTTC. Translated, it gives CASSLWREGRYEQYF.

CDR3 residues: CAWQGTNTGELFF. DNA of the CDR3: TGTGCCTGGCAGGGAACGAACACCGGGGAGCTGTTTTTT. The V gene is TRBV5-4, the J gene TRBJ2-2; D might be TRBD1 (5 bases). V was trimmed by 10 bases and J by 0 bases, leaving 10 bases between them. The germline gives CDR1 SGHNT, CDR2 YYREEE (reference sequence). This CDR3 is built from 13 residues.

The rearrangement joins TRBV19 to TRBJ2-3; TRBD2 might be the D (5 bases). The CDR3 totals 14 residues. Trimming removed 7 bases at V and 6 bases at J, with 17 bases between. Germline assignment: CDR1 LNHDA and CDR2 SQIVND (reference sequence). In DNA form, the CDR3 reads TGTGCCAGTACCATGCCGTTCTCGGGGGATACGCAGTATTTT. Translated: CASTMPFSGDTQYF.

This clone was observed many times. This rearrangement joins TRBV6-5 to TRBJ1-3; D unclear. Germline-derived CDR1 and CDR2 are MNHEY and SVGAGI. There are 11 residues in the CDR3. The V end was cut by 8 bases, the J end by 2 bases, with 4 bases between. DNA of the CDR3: TGTGCCAGCGTTACTGGAAACACCATATATTTT. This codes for CASVTGNTIYF.

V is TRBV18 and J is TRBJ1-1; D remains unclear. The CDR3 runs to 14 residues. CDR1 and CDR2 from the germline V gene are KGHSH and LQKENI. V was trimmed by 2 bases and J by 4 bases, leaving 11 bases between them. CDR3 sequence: CASSPAPGGTEAFF. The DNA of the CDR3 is TGTGCCAGCTCACCAGCCCCAGGCGGCACTGAAGCTTTCTTT.

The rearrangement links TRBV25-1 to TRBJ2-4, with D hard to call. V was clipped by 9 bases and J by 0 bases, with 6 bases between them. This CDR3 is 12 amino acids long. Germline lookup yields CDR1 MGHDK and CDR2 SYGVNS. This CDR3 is CARQLAKNIQYF. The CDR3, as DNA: TGTGCCAGACAGTTAGCCAAAAACATTCAGTACTTC.

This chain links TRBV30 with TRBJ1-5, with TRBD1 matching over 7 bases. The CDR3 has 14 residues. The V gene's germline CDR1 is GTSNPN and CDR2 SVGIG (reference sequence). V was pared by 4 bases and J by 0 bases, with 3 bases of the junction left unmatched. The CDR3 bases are TGTGCCTGGACAGGGGGTAGTAGCAATCAGCCCCAGCATTTT. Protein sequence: CAWTGGSSNQPQHF.

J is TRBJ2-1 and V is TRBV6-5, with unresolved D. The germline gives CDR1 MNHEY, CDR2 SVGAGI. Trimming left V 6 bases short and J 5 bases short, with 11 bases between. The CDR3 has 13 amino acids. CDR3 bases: TGTGCCAGCAGACCCGGACGCGACAATGAGCAGTTCTTC. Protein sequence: CASRPGRDNEQFF.

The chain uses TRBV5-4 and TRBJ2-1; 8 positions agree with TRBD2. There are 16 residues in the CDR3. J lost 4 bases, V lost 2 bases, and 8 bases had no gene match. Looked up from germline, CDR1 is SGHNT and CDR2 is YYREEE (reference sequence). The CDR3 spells CASSFDLSGSYNEQFF. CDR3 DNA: TGTGCCAGCAGCTTTGATCTAAGCGGGAGTTACAATGAGCAGTTCTTC.

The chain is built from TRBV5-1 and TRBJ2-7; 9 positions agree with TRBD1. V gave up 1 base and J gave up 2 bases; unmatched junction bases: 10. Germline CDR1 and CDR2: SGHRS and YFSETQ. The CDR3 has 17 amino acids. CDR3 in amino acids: CASSLKSGTGTTYEQYF. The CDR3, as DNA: TGCGCCAGCAGCTTGAAATCCGGGACAGGGACGACCTACGAGCAGTACTTC.

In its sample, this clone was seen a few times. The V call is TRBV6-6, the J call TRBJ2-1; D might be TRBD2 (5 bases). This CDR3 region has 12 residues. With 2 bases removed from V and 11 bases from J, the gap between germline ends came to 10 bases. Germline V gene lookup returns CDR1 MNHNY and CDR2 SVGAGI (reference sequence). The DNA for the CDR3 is TGTGCCAGCAGTTACATTGACTATCAGCAGTTCTTC. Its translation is CASSYIDYQQFF.

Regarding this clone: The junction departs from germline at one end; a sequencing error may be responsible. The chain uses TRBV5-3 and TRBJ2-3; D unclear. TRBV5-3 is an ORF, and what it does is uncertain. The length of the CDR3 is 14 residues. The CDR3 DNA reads TGTGCCAGCAGCTTGATCGAGGCCACAGATACGCAGTATTTT. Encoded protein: CASSLIEATDTQYF.

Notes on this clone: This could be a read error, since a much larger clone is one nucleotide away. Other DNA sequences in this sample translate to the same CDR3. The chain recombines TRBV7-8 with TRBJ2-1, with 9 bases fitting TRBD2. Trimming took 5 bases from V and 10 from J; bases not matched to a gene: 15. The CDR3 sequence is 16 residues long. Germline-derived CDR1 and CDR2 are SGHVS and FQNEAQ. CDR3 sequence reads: CASSPLPDSGGREQFF. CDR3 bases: TGTGCCAGCAGCCCCTTACCAGACAGCGGGGGGCGGGAGCAGTTCTTC.

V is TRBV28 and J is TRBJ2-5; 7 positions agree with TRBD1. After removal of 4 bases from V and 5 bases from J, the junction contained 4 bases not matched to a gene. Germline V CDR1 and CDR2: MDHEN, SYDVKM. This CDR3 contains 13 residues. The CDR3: CASSSGQFETQYF. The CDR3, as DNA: TGTGCCAGCAGTTCGGGACAGTTTGAGACCCAGTACTTC.

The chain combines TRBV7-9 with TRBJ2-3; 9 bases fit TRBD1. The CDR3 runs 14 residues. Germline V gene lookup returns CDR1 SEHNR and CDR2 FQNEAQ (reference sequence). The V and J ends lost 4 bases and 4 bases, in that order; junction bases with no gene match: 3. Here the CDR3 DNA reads TGTGCCAGCAGCTGGACAGGGGCAGCAGATACGCAGTATTTT. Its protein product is CASSWTGAADTQYF.

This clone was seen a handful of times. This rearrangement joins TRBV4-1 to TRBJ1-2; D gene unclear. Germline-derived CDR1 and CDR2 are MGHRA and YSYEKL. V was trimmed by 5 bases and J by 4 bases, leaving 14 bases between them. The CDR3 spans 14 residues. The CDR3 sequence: CASSGNRKTYGYTF. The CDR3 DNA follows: TGCGCCAGCAGCGGGAACCGAAAGACCTATGGCTACACCTTC.

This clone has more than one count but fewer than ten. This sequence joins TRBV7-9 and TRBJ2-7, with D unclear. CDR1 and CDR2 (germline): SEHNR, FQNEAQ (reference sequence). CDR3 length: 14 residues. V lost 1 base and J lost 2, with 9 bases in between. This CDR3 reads CASSLGLVPYEQYF. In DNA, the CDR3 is TGTGCCAGCAGCTTAGGGCTAGTTCCCTACGAGCAGTACTTC.